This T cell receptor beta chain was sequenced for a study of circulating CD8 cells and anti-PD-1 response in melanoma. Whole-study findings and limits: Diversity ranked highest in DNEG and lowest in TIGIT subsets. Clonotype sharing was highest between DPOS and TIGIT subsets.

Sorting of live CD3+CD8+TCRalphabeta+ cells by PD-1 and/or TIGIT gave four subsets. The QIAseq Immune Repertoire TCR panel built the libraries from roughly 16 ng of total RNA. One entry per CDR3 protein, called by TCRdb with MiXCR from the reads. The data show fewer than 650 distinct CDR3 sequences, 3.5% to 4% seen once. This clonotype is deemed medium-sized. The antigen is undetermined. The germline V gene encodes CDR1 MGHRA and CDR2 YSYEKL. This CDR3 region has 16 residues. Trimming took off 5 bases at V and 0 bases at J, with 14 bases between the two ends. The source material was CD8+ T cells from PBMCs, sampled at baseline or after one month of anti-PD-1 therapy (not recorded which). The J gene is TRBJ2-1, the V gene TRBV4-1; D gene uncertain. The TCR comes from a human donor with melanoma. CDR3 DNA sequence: TGCGCCAGCAGCTCACTTGGTCATAGCTCCTACAATGAGCAGTTCTTC. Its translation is CASSSLGHSSYNEQFF.